This T cell receptor beta chain derives from a study of T cells expressing NK-cell markers. Whole-study context: Just one sequenced donor of eight was HCMV-seronegative, while seven were seropositive.

This CDR3 has 17 amino acids. Germline V lookup: CDR1 DFQATT, CDR2 SNEGSKA (reference sequence). For each CDR3 protein, TCRdb gives one entry from its re-call of the 5' RACE reads, without DNA. This table holds over 200,000 distinct CDR3 sequences. Material for sequencing was blood T cells: a sorted CD56 or NKG2C T cell subset, CD4+ or CD8+ T cells, or bulk PBMC T cells (not recorded which). The V call is TRBV20-1, the J call TRBJ1-1; as DNA is missing, the TRBD1 call by TCRdb cannot be tested. This receptor was taken from a man aged 18 to 29 in good health. CDR3 in amino acids: CSARDWARAPLNTEAFF.